The 14 T cell receptor beta chains listed next were all sequenced from one sample in a study of blood T cell repertoires in COVID-19. Sequencing was performed with immunoSEQ multiplex PCR; in TCRdb, only in-frame clones are kept and a portion is missing. The sample contains roughly 100,000 clones, 75% to 95% of which appear only once. The sequencing sample was made of peripheral blood. The receptors here all came from a man aged 45-65 years with acute or convalescent COVID-19.

Of note for this clone: Compared with germline, one end of the junction differs, possibly owing to a read error. The rearrangement joins TRBV5-1 to TRBJ1-4; D call uncertain. There are 10 residues in the CDR3. CDR1 is SGHRS, CDR2 YFSETQ, per germline. In DNA form, the CDR3 reads TGCGCCAGCAGCTTGCAGAGACACTCTTTT. It yields the protein CASSLQRHSF.

The V gene is TRBV5-1, the J gene TRBJ1-4, with TRBD1 as a possible D gene (6 bases). CDR3 size: 15 residues. Trimming removed 3 bases from V and 6 bases from J, with 15 bases in between. In germline, CDR1 is SGHRS, CDR2 YFSETQ. In nucleotides, the CDR3 is TGCGCCAGCAGCTCGTTATGGGAGGGGGATGAAAAACTGTTTTTT. This translates into CASSSLWEGDEKLFF. The whole variable domain, filled in from reference TRBV5-1 and TRBJ1-4, reads KAGVTQTPRYLIKTRGQQVTLSCSPISGHRSVSWYQQTPGQGLQFLFEYFSETQRNKGNFPGRFSGRQFSNSRSEMNVSTLELGDSALYLCASSSLWEGDEKLFFGSGTQLSVL.

The V and J genes are TRBV29-1 and TRBJ2-1; weak D call: TRBD2 (6 bases). From germline, CDR1 is SQVTM and CDR2 ANQGSEA. Between the trimmed V and J ends, which lost 4 bases and 2 bases, there was a span of 15 bases. The CDR3 loop spans 15 amino acids. The CDR3 DNA reads TGCAGCGTTGGGGGGGAGAGGGTAACCTACAATGAGCAGTTCTTC. This translates into CSVGGERVTYNEQFF.

This chain links TRBV19 with TRBJ1-5; a weak D match, TRBD1 (6 bases). Germline CDR1 is LNHDA and CDR2 is SQIVND (reference sequence). The CDR3 extends over 15 amino acids. V lost 5 bases to trimming and J lost 0 bases, with 11 bases between them. CDR3 coding DNA: TGTGCCAGTAGTTGGACAGCTTATAGCAATCAGCCCCAGCATTTT. Protein product: CASSWTAYSNQPQHF. Filled out from reference TRBV19 and TRBJ1-5, the complete variable domain reads DGGITQSPKYLFRKEGQNVTLSCEQNLNHDAMYWYRQDPGQGLRLIYYSQIVNDFQKGDIAEGYSVSREKKESFPLTVTSAQKNPTAFYLCASSWTAYSNQPQHFGDGTRLSIL.

The chain links TRBV30 to TRBJ1-1, with TRBD1 matching 8 bases. Germline CDR1 is GTSNPN and CDR2 is SVGIG (reference sequence). This CDR3 is built from 14 residues. V lost 3 bases and J lost 6; bases outside the gene matches: 9. CDR3 bases: TGTGCCTGGAGGGGTGACAGGGGTGATGCTGAAGCTTTCTTT. This codes for CAWRGDRGDAEAFF.

The chain uses TRBV18 and TRBJ1-1; D unclear. The V and J ends lost 2 bases and 1 base respectively, with 5 bases between them. The V gene's germline CDR1 is KGHSH and CDR2 LQKENI. There are 13 residues in the CDR3. The CDR3 sequence: CASSPAGNTEAFF. The CDR3 DNA follows: TGTGCCAGCTCACCAGCGGGGAACACTGAAGCTTTCTTT. The complete variable domain, with remaining parts taken from reference TRBV18 and TRBJ1-1, reads NAGVMQNPRHLVRRRGQEARLRCSPMKGHSHVYWYRQLPEEGLKFMVYLQKENIIDESGMPKERFSAEFPKEGPSILRIQQVVRGDSAAYFCASSPAGNTEAFFGQGTRLTVV.

The chain has TRBV4-1 and TRBJ2-2; D may be TRBD2 (5 bases). Germline V gives CDR1 MGHRA, CDR2 YSYEKL. The CDR3 is made up of 15 amino acids. The V and J ends lost 3 bases and 7 bases respectively, with 15 bases between them. The CDR3 reads CASSHSALGDGELFF. The CDR3 coding sequence is TGCGCCAGCAGCCACTCGGCCCTGGGAGACGGGGAGCTGTTTTTT.

This clone occurred once. This chain links TRBV5-1 with TRBJ2-1; TRBD2 might be the D (7 bases). The length of the CDR3 is 16 residues. The V end was cut by 0 bases, the J end by 6 bases, with 16 bases between. Germline V gives CDR1 SGHRS, CDR2 YFSETQ. CDR3 in amino acids: CASSLGTRGSSNEQFF. The CDR3 coding sequence is TGCGCCAGCAGCTTGGGGACTAGGGGGTCGAGCAATGAGCAGTTCTTC.

This chain joins TRBV9 and TRBJ2-3, with 11 bases fitting TRBD2. With 2 bases clipped from V and 3 bases from J, the junction kept 8 bases outside the gene matches. CDR1 SGDLS and CDR2 YYNGEE come from the germline V gene. The CDR3 runs to 17 residues. Written as DNA, the CDR3 is TGTGCCAGCAGCGTGGGGGCTAGCGGGAGGAGAACAGATACGCAGTATTTT. Translating it yields CASSVGASGRRTDTQYF.

The V gene is TRBV6-5, the J gene TRBJ2-5, with D uncertain. The V end was cut by 8 bases, the J end by 8 bases, with 15 bases between. This CDR3 has 12 amino acids. Germline V gives CDR1 MNHEY, CDR2 SVGAGI. As DNA, the CDR3 is TGTGCCAGCCAGGATTACAAAGGAACCCAGTACTTC. Encoded protein: CASQDYKGTQYF.

The rearrangement joins TRBV6-6 to TRBJ1-5; D may be TRBD1 (6 bases). V lost 2 bases to trimming and J lost 3 bases, with 14 bases between them. The CDR3 has 16 residues. Germline values: CDR1 MNHNY, CDR2 SVGAGI (reference sequence). CDR3 residues: CASSYARQAVNQPQHF. Written as DNA, the CDR3 is TGTGCCAGCAGTTACGCTCGACAGGCAGTCAATCAGCCCCAGCATTTT.

This clone was seen once. The chain couples TRBV4-2 to TRBJ2-3, with 14 positions matching TRBD2. Germline lookup yields CDR1 LGHNA and CDR2 YNFKEQ. The CDR3 consists of 17 residues. With V trimmed by 1 base and J by 3 bases, 3 bases remained unmatched. As DNA, the CDR3 is TGTGCCAGCAGCCAAGGGGGGACTAGCGGGAGTACAGATACGCAGTATTTT. Protein: CASSQGGTSGSTDTQYF.

The chain is built from TRBV18 and TRBJ2-2; 7 bases line up with TRBD1. CDR3 length equals 15 residues. CDR1 KGHSH and CDR2 LQKENI come from the germline V gene. V shed 4 bases and J 1 base; nucleotides not matched to a gene: 3. For the CDR3, the DNA is TGTGCCAGCTCACAGGGGGCGGTGAACACCGGGGAGCTGTTTTTT. Translating it yields CASSQGAVNTGELFF.

V and J are TRBV4-3 and TRBJ2-2; 7 nucleotides agree with TRBD2. The CDR3 length is 15 residues. The V gene end was trimmed by 6 bases and the J gene end by 3 bases; junction bases not matched to a gene: 7. CDR1 and CDR2 from the germline V gene are LGHNA and YSLEER. CDR3 DNA sequence: TGCGCCAGCAGTAACATAGCGGGTTACACCGGGGAGCTGTTTTTT. Protein product: CASSNIAGYTGELFF.